This T cell receptor (beta chain) derives from a study of CD8 T cells in ankylosing spondylitis. Study results and caveats: One TCR beta motif, made up of seven to nine highly homologous variants, appeared characteristic of ankylosing spondylitis blood.

In germline, CDR1 is KGHDR, CDR2 SFDVKD. V lost 3 bases and J lost 7; bases outside the gene matches: 5. CDR3 length: 15 amino acids. TCRdb independently ran MiXCR on the 5' RACE reads; one entry per CDR3 protein. The sample consists of approximately 550,000 distinct CDR3 sequences, roughly an eighth of them appearing once. This clonotype was found many times. What it recognizes is unknown. The chain is built from TRBV24-1 and TRBJ2-1; 10 bases map to TRBD2. The material sequenced was blood, either unsorted or a sorted T cell fraction (not recorded which). This receptor was identified in a male donor with ankylosing spondylitis. The CDR3: CATSDPASGRNEQFF. The CDR3, as DNA: TGTGCCACCAGTGATCCCGCTAGCGGGAGAAATGAGCAGTTCTTC.